The next 27 T cell receptor beta chains were all read from a single sample in a study of breast tumors, draining lymph nodes, adjacent tissues. TCRdb independently ran MiXCR on the multiplex PCR reads; one entry per CDR3 protein. The repertoire has around 66,000 distinct CDR3 sequences, 40% to 55% of them found once; the top ten carry roughly 9.1%. Specimen: breast tumor tissue. The receptor set was obtained from a female donor with breast cancer. Some clones in this sample may be carry-over from other donors' samples.

The rearrangement links TRBV7-8 to TRBJ2-7; D possibly matches TRBD1 or TRBD2 (5 bases each). V lost 5 bases and J 3 bases, leaving 17 bases between the germline ends. This CDR3 is 15 amino acids long. Per the germline V gene, CDR1 is SGHVS and CDR2 is FQNEAQ. The CDR3, as DNA: TGTGCCAGCAGCCAGTATAGGGGACCCCTCTACGAGCAGTACTTC. Translated: CASSQYRGPLYEQYF.

This clonotype has ten or more counts. J is TRBJ1-2 and V is TRBV5-8; 8 bases align to TRBD1. V lost 0 bases and J lost 7; bases outside the gene matches: 8. Germline V CDR1 and CDR2: SGHTS, YDEGEE. The CDR3 runs to 15 residues. The CDR3 coding sequence is TGTGCCAGCAGCTTGGGCCGGGACAGGATCGGTGGCTACACCTTC. Its protein product is CASSLGRDRIGGYTF.

In the case of this clonotype: Sequence at one end of the junction differs from germline and may be a read error. This chain connects TRBV6-6 to TRBJ2-3, with D unresolved. Germline V gene lookup returns CDR1 MNHNY and CDR2 SVGAGI (reference sequence). The CDR3 is 14 residues long. The CDR3 region has the DNA TGTGCCAGCAGTGAAAAAGCAAGAACAGATACGCGGTATTTT. Its translation: CASSEKARTDTRYF.

The CDR3 region has the DNA TGCAGTGCCCAAGGGGGCGGGGGCACAGATACGCAGTATTTT. It codes for CSAQGGGGTDTQYF. The chain uses TRBV20-1 and TRBJ2-3; maybe TRBD1 (7 bases). CDR1 and CDR2 (germline): DFQATT, SNEGSKA (reference sequence). Trimming stripped 6 bases from V and 1 base from J, with 14 bases between. The CDR3 length is 14 residues.

The chain is built from TRBV6-5 and TRBJ1-1; 9 nucleotides line up with TRBD1. The CDR3 sequence is 17 residues long. Germline lookup yields CDR1 MNHEY and CDR2 SVGAGI. V lost 6 bases to trimming and J lost 3 bases; unmatched junction nucleotides: 14. This CDR3 is CASSPWGQGCRDTEAFF. CDR3 coding DNA: TGTGCCAGCAGCCCTTGGGGACAGGGCTGTAGGGACACTGAAGCTTTCTTT.

The chain couples TRBV9 to TRBJ2-7; TRBD2 aligns across 9 bases. V dropped 0 bases and J dropped 3; count of bases not matched to a gene: 7. The CDR3 totals 16 residues. Per the germline V gene, CDR1 is SGDLS and CDR2 is YYNGEE. CDR3 nucleotide sequence: TGTGCCAGCAGCGTAGTTAGGCGGGAGGGCCTCTACGAGCAGTACTTC. This translates into CASSVVRREGLYEQYF.

With respect to this clonotype: A read error is possible here, since a much larger clone lies one base away. This rearrangement joins TRBV6-2 or TRBV6-3 to TRBJ1-2; D unresolved. Germline values: CDR1 MNHEY, CDR2 SVGEGT. V was pared by 6 bases and J by 1 base, with 3 bases between. The CDR3 spans 11 residues. Here the CDR3 DNA reads TGTGCCAGCAGGCTTAACTATGGCTACACCTTC. This translates into CASRLNYGYTF.

This clonotype showed up just a few times. V and J are TRBV6-1 and TRBJ2-7, with TRBD1 matching over 8 bases. Trimming removed 6 bases from V and 7 bases from J; junction bases left unmatched: 14. Germline CDR1 is MNHNS and CDR2 is SASEGT. The CDR3 sequence is 15 residues long. The CDR3 DNA reads TGTGCCAGCAGGCATCAGGGGGCCTCCGAGAATGAGCAGTACTTC. Its translation is CASRHQGASENEQYF.

As to this clonotype: A much larger clone lies a single base off, so this may be a read error. J is TRBJ2-2 and V is TRBV12-5, with D perhaps matching TRBD1 or TRBD2 (6 bases each). The V gene's germline CDR1 is LGHNT and CDR2 FRNRAP. The CDR3 extends over 14 amino acids. CDR3 amino acids: CASIGQSNTGGLFF. In DNA form, the CDR3 reads TGTGCTAGTATAGGACAGTCCAACACCGGGGGGCTGTTTTTT.

On this clonotype itself: Mismatch with germline at one junction end may stem from a read error. The chain links TRBV24-1 to TRBJ2-5, with D tentatively TRBD2 (6 bases). The CDR3 covers 17 residues. CDR1 KGHDR and CDR2 SFDVKD come from the germline V gene. The CDR3 reads CATSDLAGQTLGGTQYF. Written as DNA, the CDR3 is TGTGCCACTAGTGATTTGGCGGGCCAAACCCTGGGAGGGACCCAGTACTTC.

This clonotype showed up many times. The V call is TRBV11-2, the J call TRBJ2-7, with 7 nucleotides matching TRBD2. The CDR3 length is 14 residues. Trimming cost V 5 bases and J 0 bases; bases outside gene matches: 4. Looked up from germline, CDR1 is SGHAT and CDR2 is FQNNGV. The DNA of the CDR3 is TGTGCCAGCAGCCAACGGGGGGACTCCTACGAGCAGTACTTC. This codes for CASSQRGDSYEQYF.

This clonotype was seen many times. The CDR3 here is CASNPDGGLPPYEQYF. In DNA, the CDR3 is TGTGCCAGCAACCCGGACGGGGGCCTCCCGCCCTACGAGCAGTACTTC. This sequence joins TRBV6-2 or TRBV6-3 and TRBJ2-7; D assignment may be TRBD1 or TRBD2 (6 bases each). Germline loops: CDR1 MNHEY, CDR2 SVGEGT. The V and J ends lost 7 bases and 2 bases respectively, with 21 bases between them. The CDR3 covers 16 residues.

Turning to this clonotype: Given a much more abundant clone one base away, this may be a read error. J is TRBJ2-5 and V is TRBV20-1; D unclear. Trimming stripped 7 bases from V and 7 bases from J, with 22 bases between. CDR3 length equals 14 residues. The germline gives CDR1 DFQATT, CDR2 SNEGSKA (reference sequence). Written as DNA, the CDR3 is TGCAGTGTTATTCGAATGGGCGCGGAAGCGACCCAGTACTTC. It codes for CSVIRMGAEATQYF.

V is TRBV19 and J is TRBJ1-5; D gene unclear. The germline V gene has CDR1 LNHDA and CDR2 SQIVND (reference sequence). The CDR3 consists of 15 residues. V shed 10 bases and J shed 6 bases, with 22 bases lying between them. DNA of the CDR3: TGTGCCACTTCGGGCCCCCGTGGTTTTGGTCAGCCCCAGCATTTT. Its translation: CATSGPRGFGQPQHF.

This clonotype came up many times. This chain joins TRBV30 and TRBJ2-5, with D perhaps matching TRBD2 (5 bases). CDR3 length: 14 amino acids. The V gene lost 5 bases and the J gene lost 4 bases, with 17 bases spanning the gap. Germline V gene data show CDR1 as GTSNPN and CDR2 as SVGIG (reference sequence). CDR3 in amino acids: CAWDSLGEIETQYF. The CDR3 coding sequence is TGTGCCTGGGACTCACTCGGGGAAATAGAGACCCAGTACTTC.

This clonotype was picked up a small number of times. The missing conserved phenylalanine or tryptophan at the end of this CDR3 makes a read error likely. This chain joins TRBV7-2 and TRBJ1-4; D is undetermined. The V and J ends lost 7 bases and 5 bases respectively, with 8 bases between them. Germline V CDR1 and CDR2: SGHTA, FQGNSA. CDR3 length equals 12 residues. CDR3 amino acids: CASNPSNEKLFS. CDR3 DNA: TGTGCCAGCAACCCCTCAAATGAAAAACTGTTTTCT.

Concerning this clonotype itself: With a much larger clone just one base away, this may be a read error. Lacking the conserved final phenylalanine or tryptophan, this CDR3 likely reflects a read error. The J gene is TRBJ2-4, the V gene TRBV2, with 12 bases identical to TRBD1. Germline V gene sequence: CDR1 SNHLY, CDR2 FYNNEI. The CDR3 length is 19 residues. V trimming: 5 bases; J trimming: 3 bases; junction bases outside the gene matches: 14. Here the CDR3 DNA reads TGTGCCAGCAGTACCAGGGACAGGGGGCGACGGTGGGGCAAAAACATTCAGTACCTC. Translating it yields CASSTRDRGRRWGKNIQYL.

This clonotype was found many times. The rearrangement joins TRBV9 to TRBJ2-7, with TRBD2 matching over 12 bases. The CDR3 runs 16 residues. From germline, CDR1 is SGDLS and CDR2 YYNGEE. Trimming cost V 7 bases and J 1 base; bases outside gene matches: 9. The CDR3 DNA reads as TGTGCCAGCTCTAGCGGGGGGGCGATGAGGTCCTACGAGCAGTACTTC. Protein sequence: CASSSGGAMRSYEQYF.

This clonotype has a handful of counts. The J gene is TRBJ1-6, the V gene TRBV7-9, with 10 bases aligning to TRBD1. Per germline, CDR1 SEHNR and CDR2 FQNEAQ (reference sequence). The CDR3 is 16 amino acids. Losses at the gene ends were 4 bases for V and 10 bases for J; bases not matched to a gene: 10. CDR3 in DNA: TGTGCCAGCAGCTCCCTGGACGGGACAGGGGTCTCACCCCTCCACTTT. This sequence encodes CASSSLDGTGVSPLHF.

V usage is TRBV20-1 and J usage is TRBJ1-2, with D perhaps matching TRBD1 (6 bases). This CDR3 region has 13 residues. CDR1 DFQATT and CDR2 SNEGSKA come from the germline V gene (reference sequence). Trimming stripped 3 bases from V and 6 bases from J, with 14 bases between. CDR3 in amino acids: CSARTGAGNGYTF. The CDR3 nucleotides read TGCAGTGCTAGGACAGGTGCCGGGAATGGCTACACCTTC.

The table lists this clonotype with many counts. J is TRBJ1-5 and V is TRBV3-1, with TRBD1 matching over 7 bases. The germline V gene has CDR1 LGHDT and CDR2 YNNKEL (reference sequence). This CDR3 has 14 residues. The V gene end was trimmed by 6 bases and the J gene end by 4 bases; junction bases not matched to a gene: 6. This CDR3 reads CASSLGQANQPQHF. In DNA, the CDR3 is TGTGCCAGCAGTCTCGGACAGGCAAATCAGCCCCAGCATTTT. The full variable domain, rest sourced from reference TRBV3-1 and TRBJ1-5, is DTAVSQTPKYLVTQMGNDKSIKCEQNLGHDTMYWYKQDSKKFLKIMFSYNNKELIINETVPNRFSPKSPDKAHLNLHINSLELGDSAVYFCASSLGQANQPQHFGDGTRLSIL.

This clonotype was seen ten or more times. The rearrangement links TRBV7-9 to TRBJ2-7; D call uncertain. The V gene lost 3 bases and the J gene lost 3 bases, with 6 bases spanning the gap. This CDR3 is built from 12 residues. The germline V gene has CDR1 SEHNR and CDR2 FQNEAQ (reference sequence). DNA of the CDR3: TGTGCCAGCAGCTTGGAAGTCTACGAGCAGTACTTC. This codes for CASSLEVYEQYF.

This clonotype was detected ten times or more. This chain uses TRBV18 with TRBJ1-2, with D possibly matching TRBD1 (5 bases). In germline, CDR1 is KGHSH, CDR2 LQKENI. The CDR3 has 16 residues. V shed 2 bases and J shed 2 bases, with 15 bases lying between them. The CDR3 sequence is CASSPSTVHPNYGYTF. CDR3 coding DNA: TGTGCCAGCTCACCATCGACAGTGCATCCAAACTATGGCTACACCTTC. The whole variable domain, remainder taken from reference TRBV18 and TRBJ1-2, is NAGVMQNPRHLVRRRGQEARLRCSPMKGHSHVYWYRQLPEEGLKFMVYLQKENIIDESGMPKERFSAEFPKEGPSILRIQQVVRGDSAAYFCASSPSTVHPNYGYTFGSGTRLTVV.

This clonotype was seen at least ten times. V and J are TRBV5-6 and TRBJ1-2; D gene ambiguous. Germline CDR1 reads SGHDT; CDR2 reads YYEEEE. The CDR3 is made up of 15 amino acids. The germline V and J ends were trimmed by 1 base and 7 bases, with 17 bases remaining between them. DNA of the CDR3: TGTGCCAGCAGCTTGAATCAAGGAGTACTTGGTGGCTACACCTTC. Translation gives CASSLNQGVLGGYTF.

Remarks on this clonotype: At one end the junction does not follow the germline gene, possibly because of a read error. The chain carries TRBV24-1 and TRBJ2-5; no clear D. CDR3 size: 17 residues. The V gene's germline CDR1 is KGHDR and CDR2 SFDVKD. CDR3 residues: CATSVLPLRAGKEAQYF. The CDR3 region has the DNA TGTGCCACCAGTGTACTCCCCCTACGAGCAGGTAAAGAGGCCCAGTACTTC.

In its sample, this clonotype was seen many times. V usage is TRBV7-8 and J usage is TRBJ2-3; no definite D call. The V end lost 5 bases, the J end lost 0 bases, and 15 bases lay between the germline ends. Germline lookup yields CDR1 SGHVS and CDR2 FQNEAQ. This CDR3 has 16 amino acids. The CDR3 nucleotides read TGTGCCAGCAGCCTAAGCCCCCCTGTGAGCACAGATACGCAGTATTTT. It codes for CASSLSPPVSTDTQYF.

The chain has TRBV9 and TRBJ2-3; TRBD2 might be the D (7 bases). CDR1 and CDR2 from the germline V gene are SGDLS and YYNGEE. The ends were cut back, 3 bases at V and 1 base at J, with 12 bases in the middle. The CDR3 is 15 amino acids. The CDR3 nucleotides read TGTGCCAGCAGCGGAGGGGGGGCGCGCACAGATACGCAGTATTTT. Protein sequence: CASSGGGARTDTQYF.